This T cell receptor (beta chain) derives from a study of T cells in localized non-small cell lung cancer. Points from the study as a whole: Longer overall survival accompanied higher blood T cell density. Owing to sequencing of a solitary tumor region, heterogeneity cannot be discounted.

Only in-frame clones appear in the TCRdb table, and some are missing; sequencing was by immunoSEQ multiplex PCR. The sample includes approximately 30,000 clones, roughly 87% of them seen just once. Germline V lookup: CDR1 MNHEY, CDR2 SMNVEV (reference sequence). The CDR3 runs to 15 residues. J was trimmed by 3 bases and V by 3 bases; bases with no gene match: 7. This clone appeared once. Its antigen remains unknown. The receptor was derived from a man aged 40-75 years with stage III lung adenocarcinoma. This chain links TRBV27 with TRBJ1-2, with TRBD1 matching over 7 bases. This sample comprised peripheral blood mononuclear cells, obtained before any cancer treatment. CDR3 bases: TGTGCCAGCAGTTTTGAGTACAGGGGAGACTATGGCTACACCTTC. This translates into CASSFEYRGDYGYTF.